The entry below describes one T cell receptor (beta chain). Antigen: not known. Trimming cost V 3 bases and J 4 bases, with 10 bases left between them. The germline gives CDR1 SGHDT, CDR2 YYEEEE. This CDR3 is 13 amino acids long. Treatment described: roughly 19 received Ad26.COV2.S at low or high dose, single or two shots; roughly five received placebo; per-sample allocation not given. At day 63 after the first vaccine or placebo injection, samples were drawn. This specimen comes from a study of Ad26.COV2.S vaccination and SARS-CoV-2 variants. Study-level points and caveats: Reported findings describe substantial breadth in spike-specific CD8+ and CD4+ T cell responses following vaccination.

Produced via immunoSEQ multiplex PCR; TCRdb's table is partial and in-frame only. The sample consists of 300,000 to 350,000 clones, around 90% of them appearing once. This material consisted of peripheral blood, taken in a trial of Ad26.COV2.S vaccine versus placebo. The chain has TRBV5-6 and TRBJ1-1, with a tentative D call TRBD1 (6 bases). The receptor was derived from a person aged 18-65 years who received the Ad26.COV2.S COVID-19 vaccine or a placebo. The CDR3 is CASSSGHRTEAFF. DNA for the CDR3: TGTGCCAGCAGCTCGGGACACCGCACTGAAGCTTTCTTT.